Listed below are T cell receptor beta chains from one sample, sequenced in a study of cytomegalovirus exposure and HLA in healthy donors. Method: immunoSEQ multiplex PCR; TCRdb's copy keeps in-frame clones and lacks some. This table holds around 200,000 clones, roughly 70% found once. The sample comprised PBMCs. The receptors stem from a male donor in good health and CMV-seronegative. Each CDR3 is given with its conserved first and last residue. D genes are given only for firm matches. Expanded clones are given a class, and other clones once, few, many or no size at all.

V gene	clone size	D gene	J gene	CDR3 protein	CDR3 DNA
TRBV4-1	NA	TRBD1	TRBJ1-2	CASSLWTGVRYTF	TGCGCCAGCAGCCTATGGACAGGGGTGCGCTACACCTTC
TRBV18	NA	NA	TRBJ1-5	CASSPMGGAGNQPQHF	TGTGCCAGCTCACCAATGGGGGGGGCGGGCAATCAGCCCCAGCATTTT
TRBV7-9	once	NA	TRBJ2-5	CASSFGFLGVGETQYF	TGTGCCAGCAGCTTCGGATTTTTAGGGGTTGGAGAGACCCAGTACTTC
TRBV29-1	NA	TRBD2	TRBJ2-5	CSVAQAWGGGRGETQYF	TGCAGCGTTGCTCAAGCCTGGGGCGGGGGAAGGGGAGAGACCCAGTACTTC
TRBV19	NA	TRBD1	TRBJ1-1	CASSIGTGALLTEAFF	TGTGCCAGTAGTATAGGGACAGGCGCCTTACTCACTGAAGCTTTCTTT
TRBV15	NA	TRBD1	TRBJ1-1	CATSREGTGAFF	TGTGCCACCAGCAGAGAGGGGACAGGGGCTTTCTTT
TRBV5-1	NA	NA	TRBJ1-1	CASRRDTNTEAFF	TGCGCCAGCAGACGGGACACGAACACTGAAGCTTTCTTT
TRBV4-2	NA	NA	TRBJ1-3	CASSQTGVTGNTIYF	TGTGCCAGCAGCCAAACCGGGGTTACGGGAAACACCATATATTTT
TRBV28	NA	TRBD2	TRBJ2-1	CASRGVASGYNEQFF	TGTGCCAGCAGGGGGGTGGCTAGCGGGTACAATGAGCAGTTCTTC
TRBV6-1	NA	NA	TRBJ2-1	CASGWEEGNEQFF	TGTGCCAGCGGGTGGGAGGAGGGTAATGAGCAGTTCTTC
TRBV6-6	NA	NA	TRBJ1-5	CASRQGRGSNQPQHF	TGTGCCAGCAGACAGGGCAGGGGTAGCAATCAGCCCCAGCATTTT
TRBV4-1	NA	TRBD1	TRBJ1-5	CASSQRTGYSNQPQHF	TGCGCCAGCAGCCAGAGGACAGGATATAGCAATCAGCCCCAGCATTTT
TRBV6-5	once	TRBD2	TRBJ2-1	CASSYRTSNEQFF	TGTGCCAGCAGTTACCGGACTAGCAATGAGCAGTTCTTC
TRBV30	NA	NA	TRBJ1-2	CAWSPLGYTF	TGTGCCTGGAGTCCACTTGGCTACACCTTC
TRBV25-1	NA	NA	TRBJ1-2	CASSGGNYGYTF	TGTGCCAGCAGTGGAGGGAACTATGGCTACACCTTC
TRBV2	NA	TRBD1	TRBJ2-7	CASSDGDRPGQSAYEQYF	TGTGCCAGCAGTGATGGTGACCGACCGGGACAGAGTGCTTACGAGCAGTACTTC
TRBV15	NA	TRBD1	TRBJ2-5	CATSRGQGPETQYF	TGTGCCACCAGCAGAGGACAGGGCCCAGAGACCCAGTACTTC
TRBV28	NA	NA	TRBJ2-3	CASSFGADSTDTQYF	TGTGCCAGCAGTTTTGGGGCGGACAGCACAGATACGCAGTATTTT
TRBV7-2	NA	TRBD2	TRBJ2-5	CASVRQRGQETQYF	TGTGCCAGCGTCAGACAGCGGGGGCAAGAGACCCAGTACTTC
TRBV29-1	NA	NA	TRBJ1-2	CSVEAGVDEGGYTF	TGCAGCGTTGAAGCCGGGGTCGACGAAGGGGGCTACACCTTC
TRBV11-3	NA	NA	TRBJ2-3	CASSLDGITDTQYF	TGTGCCAGCAGCTTAGACGGGATCACAGATACGCAGTATTTT
TRBV2	NA	NA	TRBJ2-2	CASSSTPTGELFF	TGTGCCAGCAGTTCAACTCCCACCGGGGAGCTGTTTTTT
TRBV2	NA	NA	TRBJ2-3	CASSENRDTQYF	TGTGCCAGCAGTGAAAATAGAGATACGCAGTATTTT
TRBV9	NA	NA	TRBJ1-1	CASSAGQPNTEAFF	TGTGCCAGCAGCGCCGGACAGCCGAACACTGAAGCTTTCTTT
TRBV6-5	NA	NA	TRBJ1-2	CASSYGPLYGYTF	TGTGCCAGCAGTTACGGTCCCCTATATGGCTACACCTTC
TRBV6-5	NA	NA	TRBJ1-2	CASSRRGNYGYTF	TGTGCCAGCAGCCGTAGGGGAAACTATGGCTACACCTTC
TRBV6-5	NA	NA	TRBJ2-2	CASSFQRRQNTGELFF	TGTGCCAGCAGTTTTCAGCGGCGACAGAACACCGGGGAGCTGTTTTTT
TRBV5-1	few	NA	TRBJ2-2	CASSPPGGTNTGELFF	TGCGCCAGCAGCCCCCCAGGGGGGACGAACACCGGGGAGCTGTTTTTT
TRBV6-5	few	TRBD1	TRBJ1-3	CASSRQGAAGNTIYF	TGTGCCAGCAGCCGTCAGGGGGCCGCTGGAAACACCATATATTTT
TRBV6-5	NA	TRBD2	TRBJ2-1	CASSRGLAGINEQFF	TGTGCCAGCAGTAGGGGCCTAGCGGGCATCAATGAGCAGTTCTTC
TRBV6-5	NA	NA	TRBJ1-2	CASSFKSTARIYGYTF	TGTGCCAGCAGTTTCAAATCGACAGCTAGGATCTATGGCTACACCTTC
TRBV11-2	NA	TRBD2	TRBJ2-3	CASSLELAGGLAQYF	TGTGCCAGCAGCTTAGAACTAGCGGGGGGGCTTGCGCAGTATTTT
TRBV28	NA	TRBD1	TRBJ2-7	CASSAAGTVSYEQYF	TGTGCCAGCAGTGCGGCCGGGACAGTCTCCTACGAGCAGTACTTC
TRBV18	NA	TRBD2	TRBJ2-1	CASSGLAGSYNEQFF	TGTGCCAGCTCAGGACTAGCGGGATCCTACAATGAGCAGTTCTTC
TRBV7-3	few	TRBD2	TRBJ2-1	CASSLTGALAGGNEQFF	TGTGCCAGCAGCTTAACCGGTGCTCTAGCGGGAGGCAATGAGCAGTTCTTC
TRBV9	few	NA	TRBJ2-1	CASSPGGTPYNEQFF	TGTGCCAGCAGCCCAGGGGGGACCCCCTACAATGAGCAGTTCTTC
TRBV5-6	NA	NA	TRBJ1-5	CASSLGAGSLDQPQHF	TGTGCCAGCAGCTTGGGGGCAGGGTCTCTCGATCAGCCCCAGCATTTT
TRBV9	once	TRBD1	TRBJ1-5	CASSAGTGGSGNQPQHF	TGTGCCAGCAGCGCCGGGACAGGAGGAAGTGGCAATCAGCCCCAGCATTTT